The sequence of this T cell receptor beta chain was determined in a study of T cell responses to AZD1222 COVID-19 vaccine. Study results and limitations: Seropositive at baseline were only a handful of AZD1222 recipients. With two AZD1222 doses given, Spike-specific TCR breadth and depth both rose. None of the repertoires were sampled until the peak T cell response had passed. Clonal diversity was possibly underestimated, and the donors were mostly white British, with more females.

Using immunoSEQ multiplex PCR, the repertoire was profiled, and TCRdb retains in-frame clones only, with some absent. Here the sample spans 200,000 to 300,000 clones, over 85% being singletons. With regard to this clone: Its antigen is not identified. The same CDR3 also results from other DNA sequences found in this sample.

The J segment lost 4 bases and the V segment lost 3 bases, leaving 2 bases of the junction unmatched. Per the germline V gene, CDR1 is MNHEY and CDR2 is SMNVEV (reference sequence). The CDR3 loop spans 13 amino acids. The chain links TRBV27 to TRBJ1-2; 7 nucleotides match TRBD1. The sample was peripheral blood, taken on day 0 of AZD1222 vaccination. The TCR originated in an adult in good health. The CDR3 here is CASSLGTAYGYTF. The CDR3 bases are TGTGCCAGCAGTTTGGGGACAGCCTATGGCTACACCTTC.